Here is one T cell receptor (beta chain) with its context. These data are taken from a study of blood T cell repertoires in COVID-19. Germline assignment: CDR1 MDHEN and CDR2 SYDVKM. The CDR3 sequence is 14 residues long. Trimming took 7 bases from V and 7 from J, leaving 17 bases between them. The method was immunoSEQ multiplex PCR; TCRdb's version includes in-frame clones alone and lacks a portion of them. The sample shows 150,000 to 200,000 clones, less than 90% of them seen only once. This chain links TRBV28 with TRBJ1-3; D gene ambiguous. This sequence was found in a woman aged 45-59 years who had recovered from COVID-19. What was sequenced was PBMCs or T cells enriched from blood (not recorded which). CDR3 residues: CASISGTVSNTIYF. The CDR3 region has the DNA TGTGCCAGCATCTCAGGAACTGTTTCGAACACCATATATTTT.